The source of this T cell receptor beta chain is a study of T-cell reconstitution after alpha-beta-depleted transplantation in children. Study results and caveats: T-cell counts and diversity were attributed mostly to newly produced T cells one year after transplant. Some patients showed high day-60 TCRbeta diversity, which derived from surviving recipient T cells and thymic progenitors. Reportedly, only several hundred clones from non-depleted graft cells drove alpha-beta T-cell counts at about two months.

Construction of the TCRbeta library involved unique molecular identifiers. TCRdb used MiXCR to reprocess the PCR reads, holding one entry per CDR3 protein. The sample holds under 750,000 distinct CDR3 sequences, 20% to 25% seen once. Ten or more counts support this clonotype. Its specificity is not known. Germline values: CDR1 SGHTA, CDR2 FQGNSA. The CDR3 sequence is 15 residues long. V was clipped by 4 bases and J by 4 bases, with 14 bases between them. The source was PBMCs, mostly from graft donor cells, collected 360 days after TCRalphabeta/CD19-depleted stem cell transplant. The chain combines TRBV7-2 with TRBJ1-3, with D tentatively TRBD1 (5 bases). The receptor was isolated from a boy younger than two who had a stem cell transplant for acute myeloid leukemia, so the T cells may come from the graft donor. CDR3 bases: TGTGCCAGCAGCTCAAAGGGGCAGAGAGGAAACACCATATATTTT. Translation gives CASSSKGQRGNTIYF.